This is a list of T cell receptor beta chains from one sample in a study of T cells in Graves' hyperthyroidism and ophthalmopathy. From the multiplex PCR reads, TCRdb called clonotypes with MiXCR, one entry per CDR3 protein. In the table there are hundreds of thousands of distinct CDR3 sequences, roughly 14% of which are singletons. Source material: blood. The receptor set was obtained from a man aged 18 to 35 with Graves' ophthalmopathy. Each CDR3 is given with its conserved first and last residue. Fields, in order: V gene, J gene, CDR3 protein.

>TRBV6-5|TRBJ2-7
CASSYSTGYYEQYF
>TRBV7-2|TRBJ1-5
CASSLMLSGNQPQHF
>TRBV18|TRBJ2-1
CASSSASGGADEQFF
>TRBV18|TRBJ2-1
CASSSAGLSYNEQFF
>TRBV7-4|TRBJ1-3
CASSSPGQRSGNTIYF
>TRBV13|TRBJ2-7
CASSLAGGQIYEQYF
>TRBV18|TRBJ1-1
CASSPSSTEAFF
>TRBV4-1|TRBJ1-5
CASSPQMDQPQHF
>TRBV29-1|TRBJ2-7
CSATDSYEQYF
>TRBV9|TRBJ2-5
CASSVGGGGAQETQYF
>TRBV12-3/TRBV12-4|TRBJ2-2
CASSYGGMGPNTGELFF
>TRBV5-8|TRBJ1-1
CASGGRGRWTTEALF
>TRBV9|TRBJ2-1
CASSVSGGPVNEQFF
>TRBV7-9|TRBJ2-1
CASTSGGGSYNEQFF
>TRBV6-5|TRBJ2-6
CASSYSRTGSGANVLTF
>TRBV11-2|TRBJ2-3
CASSYRGSGEPYTTDTQYF
>TRBV5-1|TRBJ2-7
CASSRGILTAEQYF
>TRBV6-1|TRBJ2-7
CASRKPGLPEQYF
>TRBV11-2|TRBJ1-5
CASSLDRQPQHF
>TRBV6-1|TRBJ1-1
CASSAQGAEAFF
>TRBV18|TRBJ1-4
CASSPGRGVGEKLFF
>TRBV25-1|TRBJ2-3
CASSESPELAGDRDTQYF
>TRBV7-9|TRBJ2-5
CASSLVVQETQYF
>TRBV28|TRBJ1-3
CASSLLGLLGNTIYF
>TRBV12-3/TRBV12-4|TRBJ1-4
CASSPDGRGYEKLFF
>TRBV11-2|TRBJ2-2
CASSLGGTSNTGELFF
>TRBV19|TRBJ2-2
CASIEWSGELFF
>TRBV6-2/TRBV6-3|TRBJ2-2
CASSQDRLSGELFF
>TRBV6-5|TRBJ2-7
CASSYSRGGQGYEQYF
>TRBV5-4|TRBJ1-2
CASSTRQGFYGYTF
>TRBV7-8|TRBJ2-7
CASRPRDRGHEQYF
>TRBV25-1|TRBJ2-3
CASSAGGSDTDTQYF
>TRBV2|TRBJ2-1
CASRQGGAYNEQFF
>TRBV6-4|TRBJ1-2
CASSNSGESIDGYTF
>TRBV6-1|TRBJ1-4
CASSEQTTTNEKLFF
>TRBV4-1|TRBJ2-7
CASSQLRRGTYEQYF
>TRBV30|TRBJ2-5
CAWSIGLTGTLYF
>TRBV24-1|TRBJ2-7
CATPRGSYEQYF
>TRBV7-2|TRBJ2-2
CASSLAGTGQTGELFF
>TRBV5-6|TRBJ1-2
CASSWGDTDYNYGYTF
>TRBV29-1|TRBJ2-1
CGVTGILYNEQFF
>TRBV11-2|TRBJ1-5
CASSLDLIGFRCNQPQHF
>TRBV7-9|TRBJ2-3
CASSLAPTSGSAQYF
>TRBV29-1|TRBJ2-1
CSVTGLTYNEQFF
>TRBV11-2|TRBJ2-1
CASSSHKPEQFF
>TRBV20-1|TRBJ2-3
CSAVRDSSTDTQYF
>TRBV6-2/TRBV6-3|TRBJ2-5
CASRWGPGFQETQYF
>TRBV19|TRBJ1-5
CAGGRTGDNQPQHF
>TRBV5-1|TRBJ2-1
CASSQDSNYNEQFF
>TRBV11-3|TRBJ2-1
CASSKEGLAGYNEQFF
>TRBV4-1|TRBJ2-1
CASSPGLAGWDEQFF
>TRBV19|TRBJ2-7
CASSPTGNEQYF
>TRBV7-9|TRBJ2-6
CARTTGNSGGGANVLTF
>TRBV10-3|TRBJ2-3
CATQPGAGTDTQYF
>TRBV2|TRBJ1-2
CASQFTLSRDYGYTF
>TRBV5-1|TRBJ1-2
CASSGGGTNYGYTF
>TRBV6-1|TRBJ1-6
CASSFPGGRALHF
>TRBV10-3|TRBJ1-2
CAISEGQGNHGYTF
>TRBV10-3|TRBJ1-1
CAISPLEEPNTEAFF